The 30 T cell receptor beta chains presented below share a single source sample, sequenced in a study of T cell repertoires in cytomegalovirus infection. Each CDR3 protein is one row after TCRdb ran MiXCR on the reads. The sample includes about 260,000 distinct CDR3 sequences, roughly 15% of them seen just once. The specimen was PBMCs. These receptor sequences come from a human donor in good health (CMV status not recorded). Some clones in this sample may be carry-over from other donors' samples.

In this sample, this clonotype turned up many times. V is TRBV7-2 and J is TRBJ2-1, with 7 positions matching TRBD2. J lost 3 bases, V lost 5 bases, and 4 bases had no gene match. From germline, CDR1 is SGHTA and CDR2 FQGNSA. This CDR3 region has 14 residues. The CDR3 loop is CASSGRDYYNEQFF. CDR3 nucleotides: TGTGCCAGCAGCGGCCGGGACTACTACAATGAGCAGTTCTTC.

This clonotype was counted only a few times. The chain carries TRBV6-1 and TRBJ1-1; D may be TRBD1 (5 bases). The germline CDR1 and CDR2 sequences are MNHNS and SASEGT. CDR3 length: 14 amino acids. The V gene lost 1 base and the J gene lost 5 bases, with 11 bases spanning the gap. CDR3 in DNA: TGTGCCAGCAGTGAAGGGCAGGGTGAGACTGAAGCTTTCTTT. It codes for CASSEGQGETEAFF.

The rearrangement links TRBV19 to TRBJ2-1; weak D call: TRBD2 (5 bases). Trimming cost V 7 bases and J 5 bases, with 18 bases left between them. This CDR3 spans 15 amino acids. The germline V gene encodes CDR1 LNHDA and CDR2 SQIVND (reference sequence). The CDR3 region is CASTEYGIRDNEQFF. In DNA form, the CDR3 reads TGTGCCAGTACCGAATACGGGATTAGGGACAATGAGCAGTTCTTC.

The chain joins TRBV25-1 to TRBJ2-2; no definite D call. This CDR3 comprises 13 residues. Germline CDR1 MGHDK, CDR2 SYGVNS. The V end lost 1 base, the J end lost 6 bases, and 6 bases lay between the germline ends. The CDR3: CASSEFASGELFF. The CDR3 DNA reads TGTGCCAGCAGTGAATTCGCCTCCGGGGAGCTGTTTTTT.

This clonotype showed up many times. V usage is TRBV7-3 and J usage is TRBJ2-5, with a tentative D call TRBD2 (6 bases). V dropped 3 bases and J dropped 8 bases, with 19 bases sitting between them. Germline V gene data show CDR1 as SGHTA and CDR2 as FQGTGA. CDR3 length equals 15 residues. CDR3 in DNA: TGTGCCAGCAGCTTGGGGGGATCCGCTGCAGAAACCCAGTACTTC. Its protein is CASSLGGSAAETQYF. Combining the CDR3 with reference TRBV7-3 and TRBJ2-5 gives the whole variable domain GAGVSQTPSNKVTEKGKYVELRCDPISGHTALYWYRQSLGQGPEFLIYFQGTGAADDSGLPNDRFFAVRPEGSVSTLKIQRTERGDSAVYLCASSLGGSAAETQYFGPGTRLLVL.

In its sample, this clonotype was seen a few times. V gene TRBV19 combines with J gene TRBJ2-7; D possibly corresponds to TRBD2 (7 bases). This CDR3 comprises 14 residues. V lost 10 bases and J 1 base, leaving 17 bases between the germline ends. Germline-derived CDR1 and CDR2 are LNHDA and SQIVND (reference sequence). The chain's CDR3 is CATRTRDISYEQYF. In nucleotides, the CDR3 is TGTGCCACTAGGACTAGGGACATATCCTACGAGCAGTACTTC.

This clonotype was counted between two and nine times. The chain recombines TRBV6-2 or TRBV6-3 with TRBJ1-1, with D possibly matching TRBD1 (5 bases). This CDR3 is built from 13 residues. Germline V lookup: CDR1 MNHEY, CDR2 SVGEGT. The germline V and J ends were trimmed by 7 bases and 6 bases, with 15 bases remaining between them. CDR3 region: CASTMSGTPEAFF. The DNA of the CDR3 is TGTGCCAGCACCATGAGCGGGACCCCTGAAGCTTTCTTT.

This clonotype has at least ten counts. V and J are TRBV7-2 and TRBJ2-5, with unresolved D. The CDR3 is made up of 14 amino acids. Germline V gives CDR1 SGHTA, CDR2 FQGNSA. Trimming stripped 2 bases from V and 6 bases from J, with 13 bases between. The CDR3 sequence is CASSLFPDPKTQYF. CDR3 coding DNA: TGTGCCAGCAGCTTATTCCCGGACCCGAAGACCCAGTACTTC.

This clonotype has a count of ten or more. The CDR3 nucleotides are TGTGCCAGCAGCTTGACCACGAACACCGGGGAGCTGTTTTTT. Translated, it gives CASSLTTNTGELFF. This chain links TRBV7-2 with TRBJ2-2; D remains ambiguous. Looked up from germline, CDR1 is SGHTA and CDR2 is FQGNSA. Trimming removed 3 bases from V and 0 bases from J, with 5 bases in between. The CDR3 is 14 residues long.

V is TRBV6-4 and J is TRBJ2-3; D gene unclear. V lost 3 bases and J lost 6, with 10 bases in between. The CDR3 has 13 residues. Per the germline V gene, CDR1 is MRHNA and CDR2 is SNTAGT. The DNA for the CDR3 is TGTGCCAGCAGTGAAGGGTCCGGGGATACGCAGTATTTT. Protein sequence: CASSEGSGDTQYF.

The chain links TRBV7-9 to TRBJ1-2; no clear D gene. The CDR3 runs 13 residues. Trimming shortened V by 1 base and J by 1 base, and 4 bases separated the two germline ends. Germline V CDR1 and CDR2: SEHNR, FQNEAQ (reference sequence). The CDR3 coding sequence is TGTGCCAGCAGCTTAGTACTTAACTATGGCTACACCTTC. Its protein is CASSLVLNYGYTF.

This chain uses TRBV20-1 with TRBJ1-4; TRBD1 aligns across 8 bases. Unmatched junction bases numbered 7, after V lost 0 bases and J lost 7 bases. The CDR3 contains 15 residues. Germline V lookup: CDR1 DFQATT, CDR2 SNEGSKA (reference sequence). The CDR3 sequence is CSARDYRGAGEKLFF. DNA for the CDR3: TGCAGTGCTAGAGACTACAGGGGGGCTGGTGAAAAACTGTTTTTT.

Many counts were recorded for this clonotype. This chain links TRBV7-9 with TRBJ1-6; unclear D gene. V shed 3 bases and J shed 7 bases, with 10 bases lying between them. Germline V gene data show CDR1 as SEHNR and CDR2 as FQNEAQ (reference sequence). This CDR3 is 14 amino acids long. CDR3 in DNA: TGTGCCAGCAGCTTGTCAGGCCCCAATTCACCCCTCCACTTT. It yields the protein CASSLSGPNSPLHF.

This clonotype showed up just once. The CDR3 end shows no conserved phenylalanine or tryptophan, and so a read error is likely. The chain carries TRBV5-1 and TRBJ1-1; 7 nucleotides align to TRBD1. CDR1 is SGHRS, CDR2 YFSETQ, per germline. This CDR3 region has 13 residues. J lost 4 bases, V lost 2 bases, and 2 bases had no gene match. CDR3 coding DNA: TGCGCCAGCAGCTTAACAGGGGTCACTGAAGCTTTCCTT. Its translation: CASSLTGVTEAFL.

This clonotype was counted many times. V and J are TRBV7-9 and TRBJ2-5; D remains unclear. The germline V and J ends were trimmed by 4 bases and 5 bases, with 20 bases remaining between them. Germline-derived CDR1 and CDR2 are SEHNR and FQNEAQ (reference sequence). The CDR3 has 16 amino acids. The CDR3 region has the DNA TGTGCCAGCAGCTCGGGCTCAAGAGGATCCACGGAGACCCAGTACTTC. Protein: CASSSGSRGSTETQYF. The full variable domain, its missing parts supplied by reference TRBV7-9 and TRBJ2-5, is DTGVSQNPRHKITKRGQNVTFRCDPISEHNRLYWYRQTLGQGPEFLTYFQNEAQLEKSRLLSDRFSAERPKGSFSTLEIQRTEQGDSAMYLCASSSGSRGSTETQYFGPGTRLLVL.

This clonotype was seen more than once but under ten times. The chain uses TRBV29-1 and TRBJ2-6; D remains ambiguous. Trimming shortened V by 5 bases and J by 0 bases, and 8 bases separated the two germline ends. The CDR3 is 14 amino acids. The V gene's germline CDR1 is SQVTM and CDR2 ANQGSEA. CDR3 nucleotides: TGCAGCGTTTCTAGGATCTCTGGGGCCAACGTCCTGACTTTC. Amino acids: CSVSRISGANVLTF. The full variable domain, in which reference TRBV29-1 and TRBJ2-6 provide the parts outside the CDR3, is SAVISQKPSRDICQRGTSLTIQCQVDSQVTMMFWYRQQPGQSLTLIATANQGSEATYESGFVIDKFPISRPNLTFSTLTVSNMSPEDSSIYLCSVSRISGANVLTFGAGSRLTVL.

This clonotype was counted ten times or more. V usage is TRBV7-2 and J usage is TRBJ1-3; 7 bases are shared with TRBD1. Germline CDR1 SGHTA, CDR2 FQGNSA. J gave up 1 base and V 0 bases, and 0 bases lay outside the gene matches. The CDR3 is 15 residues long. This chain's CDR3 is CASSLATGSGNTIYF. For the CDR3, the DNA is TGTGCCAGCAGCTTAGCGACAGGGTCTGGAAACACCATATATTTT.

In its sample, this clonotype was seen many times. J is TRBJ2-3 and V is TRBV7-2; D gene unclear. The V end was cut by 3 bases, the J end by 2 bases, with 6 bases between. The CDR3 contains 13 residues. In germline, CDR1 is SGHTA, CDR2 FQGNSA. In nucleotides, the CDR3 is TGTGCCAGCAGCTTTGCGTACACAGATACGCAGTATTTT. The encoded protein is CASSFAYTDTQYF.

This clonotype occurred many times. The CDR3 DNA follows: TGTGCCATCAGCGGGACTAGCGGGGACAATGAGCAGTTCTTC. Encoded protein: CAISGTSGDNEQFF. The V and J genes are TRBV10-3 and TRBJ2-1; 13 nucleotides match TRBD2. Germline V gene sequence: CDR1 ENHRY, CDR2 SYGVKD. This CDR3 has 14 amino acids. V was clipped by 6 bases and J by 5 bases; unmatched bases: 1.

This clonotype was seen at least ten times. The chain is built from TRBV7-2 and TRBJ2-7; tentatively, D is TRBD1 (6 bases). The CDR3 totals 13 residues. Germline V gene data show CDR1 as SGHTA and CDR2 as FQGNSA. V was trimmed by 0 bases and J by 3 bases, leaving 6 bases between them. This CDR3 reads CASSLADSYEQYF. For the CDR3, the DNA is TGTGCCAGCAGCTTAGCGGACAGCTACGAGCAGTACTTC.

This clonotype was seen many times. The rearrangement uses TRBV12-3 or TRBV12-4 and TRBJ1-2; D is unclear. The CDR3 totals 14 residues. Deletions cut 2 bases from V and 4 bases from J, with 11 bases between. The CDR3: CASSLYGSRYGYTF. The CDR3 DNA is TGTGCCAGCAGTTTATATGGGTCCCGCTATGGCTACACCTTC.

This clonotype has only a few counts. V and J are TRBV6-6 and TRBJ1-6; no clear D. The CDR3 is 14 amino acids. Per the germline V gene, CDR1 is MNHNY and CDR2 is SVGAGI (reference sequence). Trimming removed 3 bases at V and 5 bases at J, with 8 bases between. The CDR3 region has the DNA TGTGCCAGCAGTTATTCAGGCGATAATTCACCCCTCCACTTT. This encodes CASSYSGDNSPLHF.

In this sample, this clonotype turned up many times. The V gene is TRBV11-2, the J gene TRBJ2-7; 7 bases are shared with TRBD2. Germline values: CDR1 SGHAT, CDR2 FQNNGV. With V trimmed by 5 bases and J by 1 base, 8 bases remained unmatched. CDR3 size: 15 residues. The CDR3 DNA reads TGTGCCAGCAGCCAACTAGCGATCCGGTCCTACGAGCAGTACTTC. It yields the protein CASSQLAIRSYEQYF.

This clonotype was counted only a few times. The gene calls are TRBV5-8 and TRBJ1-1; perhaps TRBD1 as D (6 bases). Germline-derived CDR1 and CDR2 are SGHTS and YDEGEE. CDR3 length equals 14 residues. The V and J ends lost 4 bases and 5 bases respectively, with 15 bases between them. CDR3 sequence (DNA): TGTGCCAGCAGCGTCAGGGGTCGGTCAACTGAAGCTTTCTTT. The encoded protein is CASSVRGRSTEAFF.

The chain employs TRBV2 and TRBJ2-5; 9 nucleotides align to TRBD2. The J segment lost 1 base and the V segment lost 4 bases, leaving 10 bases of the junction unmatched. The CDR3 runs to 17 residues. CDR1 is SNHLY, CDR2 FYNNEI, per germline. This CDR3 is CASSGILASGVQETQYF. Here the CDR3 DNA reads TGTGCCAGCAGTGGTATACTCGCTAGCGGGGTCCAAGAGACCCAGTACTTC.

This clonotype came up many times. Written as DNA, the CDR3 is TGTGCCAGCAGCTTAGGCCCCTATAGGACTAGAGCTTTCTTT. Translated, it gives CASSLGPYRTRAFF. The rearrangement joins TRBV7-2 to TRBJ1-1, with no clear D. Germline CDR1 SGHTA, CDR2 FQGNSA. The V gene lost 1 base and the J gene lost 10 bases, with 16 bases spanning the gap. The CDR3 consists of 14 residues. Looking up the rest from reference TRBV7-2 and TRBJ1-1 gives the full variable domain: GAGVSQSPSNKVTEKGKDVELRCDPISGHTALYWYRQSLGQGLEFLIYFQGNSAPDKSGLPSDRFSAERTGGSVSTLTIQRTQQEDSAVYLCASSLGPYRTRAFFGQGTRLTVV.

The rearrangement links TRBV6-5 to TRBJ2-1; 8 positions agree with TRBD1. Germline values: CDR1 MNHEY, CDR2 SVGAGI. This CDR3 is 14 amino acids long. The V gene end was trimmed by 7 bases and the J gene end by 6 bases; junction bases not matched to a gene: 8. DNA for the CDR3: TGTGCCAGCAATCTACAGGGGGTAGGCAATGAGCAGTTCTTC. Its protein is CASNLQGVGNEQFF.

The chain combines TRBV12-3 or TRBV12-4 with TRBJ1-1, with D perhaps TRBD1 (5 bases). V shed 5 bases and J shed 6 bases, with 13 bases lying between them. The CDR3 loop spans 13 amino acids. The CDR3 DNA reads TGTGCCAGCAGTCCCGGGGGACTTTCTGAAGCTTTCTTT. Its protein is CASSPGGLSEAFF.

The chain combines TRBV28 with TRBJ1-1; the D gene is possibly TRBD1 (6 bases). The CDR3 totals 14 residues. Trimming pared 6 bases from V and 6 bases from J, leaving 17 bases between. CDR1 and CDR2 (germline): MDHEN, SYDVKM. The DNA for the CDR3 is TGTGCCAGCAGAGGCACAGGGCCAGGGTCTGAAGCTTTCTTT. Its translation is CASRGTGPGSEAFF. The full variable domain, rest sourced from reference TRBV28 and TRBJ1-1, is DVKVTQSSRYLVKRTGEKVFLECVQDMDHENMFWYRQDPGLGLRLIYFSYDVKMKEKGDIPEGYSVSREKKERFSLILESASTNQTSMYLCASRGTGPGSEAFFGQGTRLTVV.

Concerning this clonotype: Being one base from a much bigger clone, this may be a read error. The chain has TRBV7-2 and TRBJ1-1; D gene ambiguous. Germline values: CDR1 SGHTA, CDR2 FQGNSA. The ends were cut back, 7 bases at V and 3 bases at J, with 18 bases in the middle. This CDR3 has 15 residues. In nucleotides, the CDR3 is TGTGCCAGCATCATTCTTCGATCGGCGGACACTGAAGCTTTCTTT. Translation gives CASIILRSADTEAFF.